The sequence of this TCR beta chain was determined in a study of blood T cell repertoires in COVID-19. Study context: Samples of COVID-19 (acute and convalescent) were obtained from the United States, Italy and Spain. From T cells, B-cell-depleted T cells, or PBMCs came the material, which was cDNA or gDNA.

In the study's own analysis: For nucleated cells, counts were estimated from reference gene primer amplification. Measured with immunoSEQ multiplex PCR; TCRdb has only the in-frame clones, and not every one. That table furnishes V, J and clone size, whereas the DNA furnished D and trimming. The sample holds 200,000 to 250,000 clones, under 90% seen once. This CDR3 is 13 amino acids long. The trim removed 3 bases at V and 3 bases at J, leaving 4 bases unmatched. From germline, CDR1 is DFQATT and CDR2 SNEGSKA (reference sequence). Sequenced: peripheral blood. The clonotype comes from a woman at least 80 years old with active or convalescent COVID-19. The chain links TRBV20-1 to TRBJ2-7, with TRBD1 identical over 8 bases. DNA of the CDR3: TGCAGTGCTAGTCCGGGACAGGTCTACGAGCAGTACTTC. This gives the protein CSASPGQVYEQYF.